The entry below describes one TCR beta chain. Its antigen specificity is not known. Base-call qualities are not available, and no considerably larger clone is one nucleotide away. This sample stems from a study of blood T cell repertoires in COVID-19 (dated by TCRdb to about 2020). For the wider study: Collaborator samples came from the United States, Italy and Spain and covered acute and convalescent phases of COVID-19. The material from the prospective study consisted of cDNA or gDNA derived from T cells, B-cell-depleted T cells, or PBMCs. Subjects who had been exposed to COVID-19, were actively infected with it, or had recovered from it provided the deeply sampled blood TCRbeta repertoires that made up the dataset. The repertoires were released in a freely available public database meant as a resource for research on the immune response to SARS-CoV-2. The samples were drawn from the first 160 participants of the ongoing ImmuneRACE study and from 1,254 subjects provided by 6 global collaborators. Sample metadata almost always included a de-identified subject ID, COVID-19 status, age in years and sex. Where HLA class I and class II types were available, the types were taken from metadata supplied by the sample provider, not from assay-based typing.

V ends up 5 bases short and J 4 bases short, with an unmatched junction base count of 12. The CDR3 measures 16 amino acids from cysteine to phenylalanine. Just the 48-base CDR3 DNA is kept, in frame starting at base 1. CDR1 and CDR2, per the germline V gene (reference sequence), are PRHDT and FYEKMQ. TCRbeta CDR3 regions were amplified from genomic DNA by means of the immunoSEQ Assay, a bias-controlled multiplex PCR. For the original study's pipeline: The number of nucleated cells in each sample was estimated from the amplification of reference gene primers within the assay. To quantify the absolute abundance of each unique TCRbeta CDR3 rearrangement, sequence reads were collapsed and filtered. For each sample, productive Simpson clonality was calculated by taking the square root of Simpson's diversity index across productive rearrangements. This is the immuneACCESS table as TCRdb keeps it, with only in-frame sequences that have V and J called. A part of the clones is gone; compared with another copy, unresolved V genes explain less than half, and the rest is unexplained. The D gene and trimming were derived from the DNA, and the V and J assignments and clone size from that table. The sample table contains 88,000 or so clones; only one count was recorded for approximately 80% of them. The leading ten clones occupy 12% of the sample.

On the study overall, not on this receptor specifically: How much clinical and demographic metadata was included differed by source and by participant, and the metadata was provided uncurated.

The collaborating institutions used their own protocols to collect whole blood in K2EDTA tubes. For TCRbeta analysis, collaborator samples were shipped as frozen whole blood, as isolated PBMCs, or as DNA extracted from either sample type. Recombination connected TRBV13 to TRBJ2-7, and 9 bases in between align with TRBD1. Sequences were obtained from peripheral blood. This receptor was obtained from an elderly man with acute or convalescent COVID-19. CDR3 protein: CASSRLYRQGEYEQYF. The sequenced DNA: TGTGCCAGCAGCCGACTTTATAGACAGGGGGAATACGAGCAGTACTTC.